This T cell receptor (beta chain) was documented in a study of metastatic and nonmetastatic thyroid tumors. Study results and limitations: As reported, TCR beta diversity in blood and tumor was significantly higher in malignant thyroid tumors than in benign nodules.

This clone was observed many times. Its antigen is as yet unknown. Ahead of thyroid surgery, no patient had received treatment of any kind. The germline gives CDR1 MNHEY, CDR2 SMNVEV (reference sequence). V shed 0 bases and J shed 7 bases, with 9 bases lying between them. CDR3 length equals 14 residues. Original handling: Built for papillary thyroid cancer, a distant-metastasis classifier drew on CDR3 differences across clinicopathological groups. TCRdb re-called the PCR reads with MiXCR. The V and J calls come from TCRdb's annotation, not from the publication. The sample includes more than 9,500 clones, about 30% seen only once; the top ten take over 15%.

The receptor was isolated from a female donor with papillary thyroid cancer or a benign thyroid nodule (not recorded which). Some clones in this sample may be carry-over from other donors' samples. Sequences were obtained from tumor tissue. The chain employs TRBV27 and TRBJ2-2; D may be TRBD2 (5 bases). The CDR3 is CASSLSRDVGELFF. The DNA for the CDR3 is TGTGCCAGCAGTTTATCGAGGGATGTCGGGGAGCTGTTTTTT.